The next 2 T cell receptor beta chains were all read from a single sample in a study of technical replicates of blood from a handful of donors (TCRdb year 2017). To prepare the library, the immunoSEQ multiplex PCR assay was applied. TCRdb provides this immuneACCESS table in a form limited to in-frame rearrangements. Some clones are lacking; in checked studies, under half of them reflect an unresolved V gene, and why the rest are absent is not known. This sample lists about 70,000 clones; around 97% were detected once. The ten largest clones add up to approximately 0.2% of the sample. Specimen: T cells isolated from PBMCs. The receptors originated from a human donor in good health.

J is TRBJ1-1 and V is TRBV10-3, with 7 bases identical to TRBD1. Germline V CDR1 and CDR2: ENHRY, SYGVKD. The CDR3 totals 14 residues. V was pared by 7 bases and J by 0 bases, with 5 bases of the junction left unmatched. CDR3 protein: CAITTTGLNTEAFF. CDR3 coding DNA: TGTGCCATCACCACGACAGGGTTGAACACTGAAGCTTTCTTT.

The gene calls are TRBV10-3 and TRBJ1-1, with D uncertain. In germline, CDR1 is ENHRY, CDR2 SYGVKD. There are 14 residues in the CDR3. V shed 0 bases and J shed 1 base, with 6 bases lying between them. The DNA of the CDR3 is TGTGCCATCAGTGAGTCCCAGAAGAACACTGAAGCTTTCTTT. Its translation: CAISESQKNTEAFF.